A selection of T cell receptor beta chains follows, all from one sample in a study of T-cell memory formation after mild COVID-19. MiXCR, applied by TCRdb to the 5' RACE reads, yields one record per CDR3 protein. The sample includes fewer than 600,000 distinct CDR3 sequences, roughly 20% of them seen just once. Sequences were obtained from PBMCs or a T cell subset sorted from them (not recorded which). Source of these receptors: an adult woman who had mild COVID-19 (a few samples of this study predate the infection). Cell type and time point are not known. The CDR3 runs from the conserved cysteine through the conserved F or W. A D gene is named only where the DNA matches it firmly. The listing skips clone size in some rows; elsewhere it reads once, few, many or a size class.

v_gene,d_gene,abundance,j_gene,CDR3nt,CDR3aa
TRBV11-2,.,.,TRBJ2-5,TGTGCCAGCAGCTTGGCGTATCTACCAAGGGAGACCCAGTACTTC,CASSLAYLPRETQYF
TRBV7-2,TRBD1,.,TRBJ1-5,TGTGCCAGCAGCCTGCGGACAGGGGGCACCTATCAGCCCCAGCATTTT,CASSLRTGGTYQPQHF
TRBV12-3/TRBV12-4,.,.,TRBJ2-7,TGTGCCAGCAGGGACGGCTCCTACGAGCAGTACTTC,CASRDGSYEQYF
TRBV20-1,.,.,TRBJ1-2,TGCAGTGCCGCTAAGGATAGATCCTTCTATGGCTACACCTTC,CSAAKDRSFYGYTF
TRBV23-1,.,.,TRBJ1-1,TGCGCCAGCATCAGAGGGGACTTCCAGAACACTGAAGCTTTCTTT,CASIRGDFQNTEAFF
TRBV29-1,.,.,TRBJ1-1,TGCAGCGGGGGACTGAACACTGAAGCTTTCTTT,CSGGLNTEAFF
TRBV7-9,.,few,TRBJ1-1,TGTGCCAGCGTCAACACTGAAGCTTTCTTT,CASVNTEAFF
TRBV11-2,.,few,TRBJ2-5,TGTGCCAGCAGCTTATTCCCTAAAGGGCAAGAGACCCAGTACTTC,CASSLFPKGQETQYF
TRBV4-1,TRBD2,few,TRBJ2-1,TGCGCCAGCAGCGGGTACAGCGGGGGGGCGCAGGATGAGCAGTTCTTC,CASSGYSGGAQDEQFF
TRBV6-2/TRBV6-3,TRBD2,.,TRBJ2-1,TGTGCCAGCCTAGCGGTGCCTTCCTACAATGAGCAGTTCTTC,CASLAVPSYNEQFF
TRBV6-2/TRBV6-3,.,.,TRBJ1-4,TGTGCCAGCAGTTACCCAGGAAGGGGAGGAGGGGTGAAACTGTTTTTT,CASSYPGRGGGVKLFF
TRBV5-1,TRBD1,few,TRBJ2-1,TGCGCCAGCAGCTTGGCAGCCTGGGGACAGGGTGACAATGAGCAGTTCTTC,CASSLAAWGQGDNEQFF
TRBV12-3/TRBV12-4,.,.,TRBJ1-1,TGTGCCAGCAGTTTGCCCGGGGGTGGTGTCACTGAAGCTTTCTTT,CASSLPGGGVTEAFF
TRBV12-3/TRBV12-4,.,few,TRBJ2-1,TGTGCCAGCAGTTTAGCCGCCCTATCTTACGCTGAGCAGTTCTTC,CASSLAALSYAEQFF
TRBV9,.,.,TRBJ1-3,TGTGCCAGCAGCGTAGCAGGATCTGGAAACACCATATATTTT,CASSVAGSGNTIYF
TRBV7-9,.,few,TRBJ1-1,TGTGCCAGCAGCACCGGACTGTTGAACACTGAAGCTTTCTTT,CASSTGLLNTEAFF
TRBV6-5,TRBD1,few,TRBJ1-4,TGTGCCAGCCGACCGGGACAGGGAGGCTATAAACTGTTTTTT,CASRPGQGGYKLFF
TRBV4-2,.,.,TRBJ2-1,TGTGCCAGCAGCCAAGATATCAGAGGGGGGAAAGTAAGGGAGCAGTTCTTC,CASSQDIRGGKVREQFF
TRBV7-2,TRBD2,.,TRBJ2-7,TGTGCCAGCAGCTTGGGAGGCGGGAGGGCAGGCGAGCAGTACTTC,CASSLGGGRAGEQYF
TRBV5-1,TRBD1,.,TRBJ1-4,TGCGCCAGCAGGGCGCGGACAGGGACTGAAAAACTGTTTTTT,CASRARTGTEKLFF
TRBV6-2/TRBV6-3,.,few,TRBJ2-5,TGTGCCAGCAGTCACCTCGCCGAAGAGACCCAGTACTTC,CASSHLAEETQYF
TRBV18,TRBD1,.,TRBJ2-7,TGTGCCAGCTCACCACCCTCACAGGGGATCTCCTACGAGCAGTACTTC,CASSPPSQGISYEQYF
TRBV6-5,TRBD2,.,TRBJ2-3,TGTGCCAGCAGCAGGACTAGCGGGGGAGGAGATACGCAGTATTTT,CASSRTSGGGDTQYF
TRBV24-1,TRBD2,.,TRBJ2-7,TGTGCCACCAGTGATCCCCTAGCGGGGTCCTACGAGCAGTACTTC,CATSDPLAGSYEQYF
TRBV4-1,.,few,TRBJ1-5,TGCGCCAGCAGCCAGGGGCCCGGAACCCTCGATCAGCCCCAGCATTTT,CASSQGPGTLDQPQHF
TRBV15,.,few,TRBJ2-3,TGTGCCACCAGCAGAGACCCCTCGGCGACTCATACGCAGTATTTT,CATSRDPSATHTQYF
TRBV3-1,.,.,TRBJ2-2,TGTGCCAGCAGCCCAGGGTTCACCGGGGAGCTGTTTTTT,CASSPGFTGELFF
TRBV4-1,TRBD1,.,TRBJ1-1,TGCGCCAGCAGCGAGGACAGGGGGGTAGCTTTCTTT,CASSEDRGVAFF
TRBV27,.,.,TRBJ2-3,TGTGCCAGCAGTTTTCTCACAGAGATGGGGGGCACAGATACGCAGTATTTT,CASSFLTEMGGTDTQYF
TRBV20-1,TRBD1,.,TRBJ1-2,TGCAGTGCCTCCGACAGGGGGTTATTCGATGGCTACACCTTC,CSASDRGLFDGYTF
TRBV11-3,TRBD2,few,TRBJ2-5,TGTGCCAGCAGCTTAGGACTAGCGGATCATGAGACCCAGTACTTC,CASSLGLADHETQYF
TRBV7-2,TRBD2,few,TRBJ2-7,TGTGCCAGCAGCTTTAACGGGGGGTCCTACGAGCAGTACTTC,CASSFNGGSYEQYF
TRBV24-1,TRBD1,many,TRBJ2-1,TGTGCCACCAGTGATTCCCGGACAGGCCTCTTCAATGAGCAGTTCTTC,CATSDSRTGLFNEQFF